This T cell receptor (beta chain) was observed in a study of cytotoxic CD8 clonotypes in ibrutinib-treated CLL. Study results and caveats: Patients had baseline clonality above age-matched healthy donors, and this clonality moved with circulating CD8+ T-cell counts.

As to this clone: What it binds is not known.

Genomic DNA in an amount of around 1.8 micrograms was extracted from cryopreserved PBMCs and used for the preparation of TCR beta libraries. Some clones are missing from TCRdb's copy, which holds only in-frame ones; the method was immunoSEQ multiplex PCR. Here the sample spans 250,000 to 350,000 clones, less than 85% being singletons. CDR1 and CDR2 (germline): SNHLY, FYNNEI. The CDR3 consists of 14 residues. V gave up 7 bases and J gave up 8 bases; unmatched junction bases: 8. The sequence was collected from a human donor with chronic lymphocytic leukemia. The material was PBMCs, obtained at disease progression, from a patient treated with ibrutinib. The chain carries TRBV2 and TRBJ1-4; TRBD1 matches 9 bases. CDR3 in DNA: TGTGCCAGCAACATGGACAGGGGTCGAGAAAAACTGTTTTTT. It encodes CASNMDRGREKLFF.